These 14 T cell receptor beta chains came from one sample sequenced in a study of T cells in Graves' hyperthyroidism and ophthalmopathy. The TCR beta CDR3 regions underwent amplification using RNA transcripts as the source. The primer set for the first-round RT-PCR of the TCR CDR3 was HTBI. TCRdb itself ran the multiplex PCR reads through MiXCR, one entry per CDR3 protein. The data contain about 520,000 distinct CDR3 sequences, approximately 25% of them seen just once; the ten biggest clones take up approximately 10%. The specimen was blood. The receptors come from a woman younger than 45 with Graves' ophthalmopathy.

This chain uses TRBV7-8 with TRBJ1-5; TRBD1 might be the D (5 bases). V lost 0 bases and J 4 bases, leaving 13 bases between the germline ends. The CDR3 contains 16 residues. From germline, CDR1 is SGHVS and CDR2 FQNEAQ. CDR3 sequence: CASSLAMTVSNQPQHF. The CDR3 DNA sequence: TGTGCCAGCAGCTTAGCGATGACAGTTTCAAATCAGCCCCAGCATTTT.

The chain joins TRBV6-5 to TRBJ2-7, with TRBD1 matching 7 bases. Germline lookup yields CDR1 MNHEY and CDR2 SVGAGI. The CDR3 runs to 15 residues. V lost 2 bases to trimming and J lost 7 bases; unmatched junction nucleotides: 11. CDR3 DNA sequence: TGTGCCAGCAGTTACGGCGTGAAGGGGGCTGGAGAGCAGTACTTC. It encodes CASSYGVKGAGEQYF.

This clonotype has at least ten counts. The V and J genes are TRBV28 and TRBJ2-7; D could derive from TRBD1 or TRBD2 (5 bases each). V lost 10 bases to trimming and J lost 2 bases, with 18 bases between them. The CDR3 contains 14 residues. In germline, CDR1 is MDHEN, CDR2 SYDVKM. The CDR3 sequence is CANSGHPNTYEQYF. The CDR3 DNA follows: TGTGCCAACTCGGGGCACCCCAACACCTACGAGCAGTACTTC.

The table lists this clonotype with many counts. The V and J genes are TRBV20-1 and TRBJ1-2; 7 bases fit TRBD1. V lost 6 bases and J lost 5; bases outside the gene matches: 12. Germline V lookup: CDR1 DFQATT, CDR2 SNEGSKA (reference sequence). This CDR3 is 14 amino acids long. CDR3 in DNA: TGCAGTGCCCGAACAGGGGACGTCTATTATGGCTACACCTTC. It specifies CSARTGDVYYGYTF.

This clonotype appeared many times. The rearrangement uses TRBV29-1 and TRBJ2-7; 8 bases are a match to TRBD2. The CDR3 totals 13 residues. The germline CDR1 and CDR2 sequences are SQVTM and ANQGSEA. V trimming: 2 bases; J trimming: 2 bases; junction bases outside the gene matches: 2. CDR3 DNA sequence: TGCAGCGTTGAAACTAGCGGAACCTACGAGCAGTACTTC. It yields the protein CSVETSGTYEQYF.

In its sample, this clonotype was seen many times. CDR3 sequence reads: CAIRDGRQTEAFF. For the CDR3, the DNA is TGTGCCATCAGGGACGGTCGCCAGACTGAAGCTTTCTTT. V usage is TRBV10-3 and J usage is TRBJ1-1; D is uncertain. Germline assignment: CDR1 ENHRY and CDR2 SYGVKD. With 6 bases removed from V and 5 bases from J, the gap between germline ends came to 13 bases. The CDR3 sequence is 13 residues long.

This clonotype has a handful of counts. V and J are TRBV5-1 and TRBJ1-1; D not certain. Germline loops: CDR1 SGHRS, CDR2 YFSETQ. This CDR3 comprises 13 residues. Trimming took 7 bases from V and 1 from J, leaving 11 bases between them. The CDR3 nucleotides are TGCGCCAGCGGATTGAGGCAGAACACTGAAGCTTTCTTT. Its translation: CASGLRQNTEAFF.

The CDR3 DNA is TGTGCCAGCAAAAGGACAGGGGGACAGCCCCAGCATTTT. Translation: CASKRTGGQPQHF. The J gene is TRBJ1-5, the V gene TRBV6-1, with 10 bases matching TRBD1. Germline assignment: CDR1 MNHNS and CDR2 SASEGT. J lost 7 bases, V lost 7 bases, and 4 bases had no gene match. The CDR3 is 13 amino acids.

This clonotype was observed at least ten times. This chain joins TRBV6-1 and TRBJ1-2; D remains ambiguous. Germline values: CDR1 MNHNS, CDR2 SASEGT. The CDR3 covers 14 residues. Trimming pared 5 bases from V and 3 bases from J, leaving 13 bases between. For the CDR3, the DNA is TGTGCCAGCAGTCGCCAAGGACCGCACTATGGCTACACCTTC. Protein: CASSRQGPHYGYTF.

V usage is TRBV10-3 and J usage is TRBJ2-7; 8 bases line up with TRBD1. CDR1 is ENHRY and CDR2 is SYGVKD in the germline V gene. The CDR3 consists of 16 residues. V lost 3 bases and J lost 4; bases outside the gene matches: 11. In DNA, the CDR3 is TGTGCCATCAGTGAAGGGTTGGGGGACAGGTGGTACGAGCAGTACTTC. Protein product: CAISEGLGDRWYEQYF.

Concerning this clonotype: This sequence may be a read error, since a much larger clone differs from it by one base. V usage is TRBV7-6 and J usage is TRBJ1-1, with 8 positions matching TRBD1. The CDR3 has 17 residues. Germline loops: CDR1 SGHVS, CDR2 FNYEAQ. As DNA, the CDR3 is TGTGCCAGCAGCTTATTTGCGGGGGGACAGGTAGACACTGAAGCTTGCTTT. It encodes CASSLFAGGQVDTEACF.

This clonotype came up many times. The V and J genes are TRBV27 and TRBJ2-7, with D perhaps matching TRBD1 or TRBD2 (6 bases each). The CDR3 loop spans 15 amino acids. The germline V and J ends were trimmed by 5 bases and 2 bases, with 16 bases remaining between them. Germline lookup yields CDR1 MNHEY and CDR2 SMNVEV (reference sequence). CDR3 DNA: TGTGCCAGCAGTGGACACAGGGAGGCCGCCTACGAGCAGTACTTC. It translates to CASSGHREAAYEQYF.

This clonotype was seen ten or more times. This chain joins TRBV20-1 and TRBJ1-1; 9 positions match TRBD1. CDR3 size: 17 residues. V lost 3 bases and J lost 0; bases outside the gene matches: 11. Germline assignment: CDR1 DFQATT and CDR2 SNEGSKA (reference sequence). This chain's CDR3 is CSASSFTGGALNTEAFF. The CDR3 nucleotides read TGCAGTGCTAGTAGTTTTACAGGGGGCGCGTTGAACACTGAAGCTTTCTTT.

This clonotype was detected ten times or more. CDR3 nucleotide sequence: TGTGCCAGCAATACAGGGGGCAATCAGCCCCAGCATTTT. This gives the protein CASNTGGNQPQHF. The V call is TRBV12-3 or TRBV12-4, the J call TRBJ1-5, with 7 bases lining up with TRBD1. The CDR3 spans 13 residues. Germline trimming cut 7 bases from V and 2 bases from J; bases unmatched to any gene: 2.